Listed below are T cell receptor beta chains from one sample, sequenced in a study of cytotoxic CD8 clonotypes in ibrutinib-treated CLL. This table comes from immunoSEQ multiplex PCR, and its TCRdb copy is limited to in-frame clones, with some not included. The sample includes 250,000 to 350,000 clones, about 72% of them seen just once. The starting material was PBMCs, obtained at disease progression, from a patient treated with ibrutinib. The receptors were gathered from a human donor with chronic lymphocytic leukemia. The CDR3 runs from the conserved cysteine through the conserved F or W. A D gene is named only where the DNA matches it firmly. Rows give clone size only sometimes, using once, few, many, or a class for an expanded clone.

>TRBJ2-7|once|-|TRBV11-2
TGTGCCAGCAGCACCGGACGGGCCGCCTACGAGCAGTACTTC
CASSTGRAAYEQYF
>TRBJ2-5|-|TRBD1|TRBV6-6
TGTGCCAGCAGTTACCAAACAGGGGGGGAGACCCAGTACTTC
CASSYQTGGETQYF
>TRBJ2-7|-|-|TRBV5-5
TGTGCCAGCAGCTTGAGAATCGTTATAGGGGAGCAGTACTTC
CASSLRIVIGEQYF
>TRBJ2-3|-|-|TRBV19
TGTGCCAGTAGTATCGTCTGGGGCGCAGATACGCAGTATTTT
CASSIVWGADTQYF
>TRBJ2-1|few|-|TRBV28
TGTGCCAGCAGTTTCGTAGGGTTCACCTACAATGAGCAGTTCTTC
CASSFVGFTYNEQFF
>TRBJ1-1|-|TRBD1|TRBV2
TGTGCCAGCAGGGGGGACAGGGAGGGTAACACTGAAGCTTTCTTT
CASRGDREGNTEAFF
>TRBJ2-7|-|TRBD2|TRBV19
TGTGCCAGTAGTATCAGGCGGGAGCTCTCCTACGAGCAGTACTTC
CASSIRRELSYEQYF
>TRBJ2-7|-|-|TRBV5-1
TGCGCCAGCAGCTTAAGGGATGACAGCTACGAGCAGTACTTC
CASSLRDDSYEQYF
>TRBJ2-5|-|-|TRBV2
TGTGCCAGCAGTGAACCGGGACTTACCCCTGGGTGGGAGACCCAGTACTTC
CASSEPGLTPGWETQYF
>TRBJ1-2|-|-|TRBV7-9
TGTGCCAGCAGCGCCGCCGGGACTGTTCATGGCTACACCTTC
CASSAAGTVHGYTF
>TRBJ1-5|-|TRBD1|TRBV15
TGTGCCACCAGCCCCCGAAAGATACAGGGGTGGCATCAGCCCCAGCATTTT
CATSPRKIQGWHQPQHF
>TRBJ1-3|-|TRBD1|TRBV2
TGTGCCAGCAGTCCCGACAGGGCTGGAAACACCATATATTTT
CASSPDRAGNTIYF
>TRBJ2-2|-|-|TRBV5-1
TGCGCCAGCAGTGCCGAGGGGATCACCGGGGAGCTGTTTTTT
CASSAEGITGELFF
>TRBJ2-4|few|-|TRBV9
TGTGCCAGCAGCCCAGGGTTAGCCAAAAACATTCAGTACTTC
CASSPGLAKNIQYF
>TRBJ1-6|-|-|TRBV6-6
TGTGGTACGGGGGATTACGCCCTCCACTTT
CGTGDYALHF
>TRBJ2-3|-|-|TRBV28
TGTGCCAGCAGTGCTAGCGCTATCACAGATACGCAGTATTTT
CASSASAITDTQYF
>TRBJ1-2|-|-|TRBV5-8
TGTGCCAGCAGCTTGGTTCGCTTCTATGGCTACACCTTC
CASSLVRFYGYTF
>TRBJ1-1|-|TRBD1|TRBV29-1
TGCAGCGTCGACAGGGCGAACACTGAAGCTTTCTTT
CSVDRANTEAFF
>TRBJ2-7|-|TRBD2|TRBV5-6
TGTGCCAGCAGCAGACCCCTGGGCGGGAGATCTTCCGAGCAGTACTTC
CASSRPLGGRSSEQYF
>TRBJ1-4|-|-|TRBV7-8
TGTGCCAGCAGCTTAAGGGTGGCGACAACTAATGAAAAACTGTTTTTT
CASSLRVATTNEKLFF
>TRBJ2-5|few|-|TRBV4-1
TGCGCCAGCAGCCAAGGGGGGCAGGGCTCCCAAGAGACCCAGTACTTC
CASSQGGQGSQETQYF
>TRBJ1-1|-|-|TRBV5-6
TGTGCCAGCAGCTTGGGGCACAACACTGAAGCTTTCTTT
CASSLGHNTEAFF
>TRBJ2-7|-|TRBD1|TRBV6-1
TGTGCCAGCAGGTACAGGGGGCTGGGATGGGACGAGCAGTACTTC
CASRYRGLGWDEQYF
>TRBJ1-2|-|-|TRBV25-1
TGTGCCAGCAGTGAATATAAGGTTGGCTACACCTTC
CASSEYKVGYTF
>TRBJ1-2|-|-|TRBV27
TGTGCCAGCAGTGTAAACAGGAATGGCTACACCTTC
CASSVNRNGYTF
>TRBJ1-1|-|-|TRBV6-6
TGTGCCAGCAGGACCTTCTCAAGGCCCATAGGGGCTGAAGCTTTCTTT
CASRTFSRPIGAEAFF
>TRBJ1-4|few|-|TRBV2
TGTGCCAGCCGAGCCTTTGCAACTAATGAAAAACTGTTTTTT
CASRAFATNEKLFF
>TRBJ2-7|-|-|TRBV29-1
TGCAGCGTTGGAGCGCTAAGTGCGTCCTACGAGCAGTACTTC
CSVGALSASYEQYF
>TRBJ2-2|-|-|TRBV5-4
TGTGCCAGCAGCTTGGGCCCCCTGCGGCGGGAGAACACCGGGGAGCTGTTTTTT
CASSLGPLRRENTGELFF
>TRBJ1-2|-|-|TRBV5-8
TGTGCCAGCAAAACAGACAGGTCTAACTATGGCTACACCTTC
CASKTDRSNYGYTF
>TRBJ1-1|-|-|TRBV11-3
TGTGCCAGCAGCTTCGGGGGGAACACTGAAGCTTTCTTT
CASSFGGNTEAFF
>TRBJ1-6|few|-|TRBV5-1
TGCGCCAGCAGCTCCTCAGGGCAGGATTCACCCCTCCACTTT
CASSSSGQDSPLHF
>TRBJ1-4|-|-|TRBV1
TGCACCAGCAGCCAAGTGGGAACTTTCTGTAATGAAAAACTGTTTTTT
CTSSQVGTFCNEKLFF